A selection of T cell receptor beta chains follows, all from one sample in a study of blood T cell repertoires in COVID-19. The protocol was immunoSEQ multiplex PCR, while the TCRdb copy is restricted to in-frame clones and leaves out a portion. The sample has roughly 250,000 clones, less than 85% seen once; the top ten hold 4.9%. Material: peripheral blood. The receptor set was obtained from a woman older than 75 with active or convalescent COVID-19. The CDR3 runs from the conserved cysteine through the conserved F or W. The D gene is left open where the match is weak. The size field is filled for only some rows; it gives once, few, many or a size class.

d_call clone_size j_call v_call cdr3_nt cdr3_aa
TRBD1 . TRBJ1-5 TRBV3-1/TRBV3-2 TGTGCCAGCAGCCCCCGGACAGGGGAAGGTCAGCCCCAGCATTTT CASSPRTGEGQPQHF
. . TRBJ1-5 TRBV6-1 TGTGCCAGCAGTGAGGAGGTGGCAGCCAATCAGCCCCAGCATTTT CASSEEVAANQPQHF
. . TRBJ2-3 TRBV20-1 TGCAGTGCTCCGAGGGGGGATACGCAGTATTTT CSAPRGDTQYF
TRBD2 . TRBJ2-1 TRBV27 TGTGCCAGCAGTTTATCGATAGGGACTAGCGGGACCTACAATGAGCAGTTCTTC CASSLSIGTSGTYNEQFF
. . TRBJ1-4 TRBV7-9 TGTGCCAGCAGCTTAAACAGTCTTGGTGAAAAACTGTTTTTT CASSLNSLGEKLFF
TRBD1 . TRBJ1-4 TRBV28 TGTGCCAGCAGTTTAGGGTCCAGGGGGCTGGGGGAAAAACTGTTTTTT CASSLGSRGLGEKLFF
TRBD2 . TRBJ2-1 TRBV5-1 TGCGCCAGCAGCTTGGATCTCGAGACTAGCGGGATCAATGAGCAGTTCTTC CASSLDLETSGINEQFF
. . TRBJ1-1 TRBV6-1 TGTGCCAGCAGTGAAGGTACCCGCGGGACTGAAGCTTTCTTT CASSEGTRGTEAFF
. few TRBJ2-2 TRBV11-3 TGTGCCAGCAGCTCGGTCGCGGGAACCGGGGAGCTGTTTTTT CASSSVAGTGELFF
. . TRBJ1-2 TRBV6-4 TGTGCCAGACTCACTTTCAGGGTAGCTAACTATGGCTACACCTTC CARLTFRVANYGYTF
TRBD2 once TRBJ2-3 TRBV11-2 TGTGCCAGCAGCTTACGGCTAGCGGGGGGGCACACAGATACGCAGTATTTT CASSLRLAGGHTDTQYF
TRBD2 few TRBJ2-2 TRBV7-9 TGTGCCAGCAGCTTTTACTCTGTCGGGACTAGTTGGGCCGGGGAGCTGTTTTTT CASSFYSVGTSWAGELFF
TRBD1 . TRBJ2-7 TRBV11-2 TGTGCCAGCAGCCCGACAGGGGGGGCAACCTACGAGCAGTACTTC CASSPTGGATYEQYF
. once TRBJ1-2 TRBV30 TGTGCCTGGAACCCCGGGAGCTTCTTTGGCTACACCTTC CAWNPGSFFGYTF
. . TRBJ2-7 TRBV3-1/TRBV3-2 TGTGCCAGCAGTCGACAGGGACTGACGTTCCACGAGCAGTACTTC CASSRQGLTFHEQYF
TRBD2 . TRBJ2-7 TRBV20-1 TGCAGTGCTAGTGGTAGCGGGGGTTCCTACGAGCAGTACTTC CSASGSGGSYEQYF
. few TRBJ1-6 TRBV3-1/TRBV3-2 TGTGCCAGCAGTTCTCATCAGGGTTCCTATAATTCACCCCTCCACTTT CASSSHQGSYNSPLHF
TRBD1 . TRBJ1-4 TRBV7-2 TGTGCCAGCAGCGTCAGGGGGGCATGGACGACGCCAACTAATGAAAAACTGTTTTTT CASSVRGAWTTPTNEKLFF
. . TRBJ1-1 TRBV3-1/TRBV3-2 TGTGCCAGCAGCCAAGATCTTCTCGGGAGCACTGAAGCTTTCTTT CASSQDLLGSTEAFF
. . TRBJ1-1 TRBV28 TGTGCCAGCATCGGAGGGGAGGTCACTGAAGCTTTCTTT CASIGGEVTEAFF
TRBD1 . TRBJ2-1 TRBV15 TGTGCCACCAGCAGAACCTTTCCGGGACAGGGAAACGATGAGCAGTTCTTC CATSRTFPGQGNDEQFF
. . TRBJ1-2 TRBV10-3 TGTGCCATCAGTGAGTCGAATGGGGGGACGTCTTATGGCTACACCTTC CAISESNGGTSYGYTF
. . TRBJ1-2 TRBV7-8 TGTGCCAGCAGCGGTTTGCAGATCTATGGCTACACCTTC CASSGLQIYGYTF
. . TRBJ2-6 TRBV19 TGTGCCAGTAGTGGCGGGGGCGCTTCTGGGGCCAACGTCCTGACTTTC CASSGGGASGANVLTF
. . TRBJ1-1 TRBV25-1 TGTGCCAGCAGTACTCCAGGGTCCACTGAAGCTTTCTTT CASSTPGSTEAFF
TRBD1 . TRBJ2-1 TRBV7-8 TGTGCCAGCAGTCAAGGACAGGGGGGGAATGAGCAGTTCTTC CASSQGQGGNEQFF
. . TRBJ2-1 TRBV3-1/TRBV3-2 TGTGCCAGCAGTGACATCTACAATGAGCAGTTCTTC CASSDIYNEQFF
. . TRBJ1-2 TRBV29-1 TGCAGCGTTGAAGAAACAACAGGGGGCTACACCTTC CSVEETTGGYTF
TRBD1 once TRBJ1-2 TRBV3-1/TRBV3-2 TGTGCCAGCAGCCAAATCCAGGGGGCCTTAGAAGGCTACACCTTC CASSQIQGALEGYTF
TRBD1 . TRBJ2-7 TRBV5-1 TGCGCCAGCAGCTCGGGACAGGGATTGTACGAGCAGTACTTC CASSSGQGLYEQYF
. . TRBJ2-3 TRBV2 TGTGCCAGCAGCCCCCCGTCCCGCACAGATACGCAGTATTTT CASSPPSRTDTQYF
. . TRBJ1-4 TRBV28 TGTGCCAGCAGTTCTCAGGGGCGAGATAATGAAAAACTGTTTTTT CASSSQGRDNEKLFF
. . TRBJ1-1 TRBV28 TGTGCCAGCAGTTTCTCGGGGCAGGGGAACAAAGCTTTCTTT CASSFSGQGNKAFF
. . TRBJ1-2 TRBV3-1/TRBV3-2 TGTGCCAGCAGCCAAGATTTAAGACAAGGCTACACCTTC CASSQDLRQGYTF
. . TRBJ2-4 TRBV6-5 TGTGCCAGCAGGAGCACAGTAAACATTCAGTACTTC CASRSTVNIQYF
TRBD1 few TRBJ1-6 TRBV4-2 TGTGCCAGCAGCCAACGGGACAGCGATAATTCACCCCTCCACTTT CASSQRDSDNSPLHF